The rows below give T cell receptor beta chains drawn from one sample of a study of T cells in tumors after PD-1 blockade. The method was immunoSEQ multiplex PCR; TCRdb's version includes in-frame clones alone and lacks a portion of them. Altogether under 75,000 clones are present, about 74% being singletons, with the ten largest covering approximately 4.5%. The material sequenced was PBMCs, taken after anti-PD-1 treatment. These receptors were collected from a human donor with basal cell carcinoma. The CDR3 runs from the conserved cysteine through the conserved F or W. D genes are given only for firm matches. Only some rows state a clone size, as once, few, many or a class for expanded clones.

clone_size | d_call | j_call | v_call | cdr3_nt | cdr3_aa
NA | NA | TRBJ2-5 | TRBV15 | TGTGCCACCAGCAGAGATATCACGGCACAAGAGACCCAGTACTTC | CATSRDITAQETQYF
NA | NA | TRBJ2-1 | TRBV5-1 | TGCGCCAGCAGCTTAGGAAGGGTGGCTGAGCAGTTCTTC | CASSLGRVAEQFF
NA | NA | TRBJ2-2 | TRBV30 | TGTGCCTGGAGTGCCAATCTTGACACCGGGGAGCTGTTTTTT | CAWSANLDTGELFF
NA | NA | TRBJ1-6 | TRBV2 | TGTGCCAGCAGTCGGGGACAATATAATTCACCCCTCCACTTT | CASSRGQYNSPLHF
NA | NA | TRBJ2-1 | TRBV6-1 | TGTGCCAGCAGTGACAAGCGATACAATGAGCAGTTCTTC | CASSDKRYNEQFF
few | NA | TRBJ2-7 | TRBV2 | TGTGCCAGCAGTGGACAGCCCTCCTACGAGCAGTACTTC | CASSGQPSYEQYF
NA | NA | TRBJ1-1 | TRBV25-1 | TGTGCCAGCGGAAGGACGGGGGGTCTTAACACTGAAGCTTTCTTT | CASGRTGGLNTEAFF
NA | TRBD1 | TRBJ2-2 | TRBV5-4 | TGTGCCAGCAGGAGGATGGGACAGGGGATTGGGGAGCTGTTTTTT | CASRRMGQGIGELFF
many | NA | TRBJ2-7 | TRBV9 | TGTGCCAGTCCCTATCGAGACGAGCAGTACTTC | CASPYRDEQYF
NA | NA | TRBJ2-7 | TRBV5-1 | TGCGCCAGCAGCTTGGCCTGGAGCGGCGAGCAGTACTTC | CASSLAWSGEQYF
NA | TRBD1 | TRBJ2-1 | TRBV7-2 | TGTGCCAGCAGCTTAGTGGGCAGGGGGAATGAGCAGTTCTTC | CASSLVGRGNEQFF
NA | NA | TRBJ2-1 | TRBV4-1 | TGCGCCAGCAGCCAGGACTCCCCGAGCTCCTACAATGAGCAGTTCTTC | CASSQDSPSSYNEQFF
NA | TRBD1 | TRBJ1-2 | TRBV12-3/TRBV12-4 | TGTGCCAGCAGGCAACAGGGGGCGAAGGGCTACACCTTC | CASRQQGAKGYTF
NA | TRBD1 | TRBJ2-1 | TRBV19 | TGTGCCAGTACCCCTTTCCGGACAGGGTCCTACAATGAGCAGTTCTTC | CASTPFRTGSYNEQFF
NA | NA | TRBJ2-1 | TRBV15 | TGTGCCACCAGCAGAGATAACGGGTTGAACTCCTACAATGAGCAGTTCTTC | CATSRDNGLNSYNEQFF
NA | NA | TRBJ1-3 | TRBV7-2 | TGTGCCAGCAGCTTAATGGGAAGCTCTGGAAACACCATATATTTT | CASSLMGSSGNTIYF
NA | NA | TRBJ1-5 | TRBV11-3 | TGTGCCAGCAGCATTCAAAGAAAGGTTTATAGCAATCAGCCCCAGCATTTT | CASSIQRKVYSNQPQHF
NA | NA | TRBJ1-2 | TRBV6-1 | TGTGCCAGCAGTGAAGAGGGGGGTGGAGGGTGGATCTACACCTTC | CASSEEGGGGWIYTF
NA | NA | TRBJ1-1 | TRBV6-5 | TGTGCCAGCAGTTACCTGCGCGGCCTGATGGGAGCTTTCTTT | CASSYLRGLMGAFF
few | NA | TRBJ2-6 | TRBV29-1 | TGCAGCGTTGGGGCTGGGGCCAACGTCCTGACTTTC | CSVGAGANVLTF
NA | NA | TRBJ2-3 | TRBV27 | TGTGCCAGCAAAGGGTGGTCTAGCACAGATACGCAGTATTTT | CASKGWSSTDTQYF
NA | NA | TRBJ2-7 | TRBV10-1 | TGCGCCAGGACGGGGGGCCCCTTTTACGAGCAGTACTTC | CARTGGPFYEQYF
NA | TRBD2 | TRBJ2-7 | TRBV3-1/TRBV3-2 | TGTGCCAGCAGCCAGAGCGGGGGGCCTTACGAGCAGTACTTC | CASSQSGGPYEQYF
NA | NA | TRBJ2-5 | TRBV27 | TGTGCCAGCAGGGACGGAGGGTCGGAGGAGACCCAGTACTTC | CASRDGGSEETQYF
NA | NA | TRBJ1-3 | TRBV18 | TGTGCCAGCTCACGGACGGCCGATTCTGGAAACACCATATATTTT | CASSRTADSGNTIYF
NA | TRBD1 | TRBJ1-1 | TRBV3-1/TRBV3-2 | TGTGCCAGCAGCCAAGATCTTGGCGAATATCAGGGGGGCACTGAAGCTTTCTTT | CASSQDLGEYQGGTEAFF
NA | NA | TRBJ1-5 | TRBV4-1 | TGCGCCAGCAGCCAAGATTTGCAGGGAGGCAATCAGCCCCAGCATTTT | CASSQDLQGGNQPQHF